A selection of T cell receptor beta chains follows, all from one sample in a study of CD8 T cells in ankylosing spondylitis. TCRdb reanalysed the 5' RACE reads using MiXCR and keeps one entry per CDR3 protein. The data hold 200,000 to 300,000 distinct CDR3 sequences, with approximately 24% observed a single time. Sequenced input: blood, either unsorted or a sorted T cell fraction (not recorded which). These receptors were collected from a male donor with ankylosing spondylitis or in good health (not recorded which). Both conserved end residues are part of each CDR3. Fields, in order: V gene, D gene, clone size, J gene, CDR3 protein, CDR3 DNA. A D gene is named only where the DNA matches it firmly. Rows may omit the clone size; those that give it use once, few, many or a size class.

V: TRBV5-6; D: -; size: many; J: TRBJ2-2; CDR3: CASSWGAVGELFF; DNA: TGTGCCAGCAGCTGGGGTGCAGTCGGGGAGCTGTTTTTT
V: TRBV20-1; D: -; size: -; J: TRBJ2-2; CDR3: CSARVSDTGELFF; DNA: TGCAGTGCTAGAGTTTCGGACACCGGGGAGCTGTTTTTT
V: TRBV2; D: TRBD2; size: few; J: TRBJ2-5; CDR3: CASHPAGARETQYF; DNA: TGTGCCAGCCACCCAGCGGGGGCGAGGGAGACCCAGTACTTC
V: TRBV12-3/TRBV12-4; D: -; size: -; J: TRBJ2-7; CDR3: CASSLQVVRQYF; DNA: TGTGCCAGCAGTTTACAGGTAGTTAGGCAGTACTTC
V: TRBV12-3/TRBV12-4; D: -; size: -; J: TRBJ2-5; CDR3: CASSLQTRETQYF; DNA: TGTGCCAGCAGTTTACAGACCAGGGAGACCCAGTACTTC
V: TRBV10-3; D: -; size: -; J: TRBJ2-3; CDR3: CAISGEADTQYF; DNA: TGTGCCATCAGTGGGGAAGCAGATACGCAGTATTTT
V: TRBV5-4; D: -; size: few; J: TRBJ2-7; CDR3: CASSSSRGQQYF; DNA: TGTGCCAGCAGCTCCTCGCGGGGGCAGCAGTACTTC
V: TRBV28; D: TRBD1; size: -; J: TRBJ1-5; CDR3: CASTPGGGQPQHF; DNA: TGTGCCAGCACCCCAGGGGGCGGTCAGCCCCAGCATTTT
V: TRBV20-1; D: -; size: -; J: TRBJ1-1; CDR3: CSARSTGNTEAFF; DNA: TGCAGTGCTAGGTCAACAGGGAACACTGAAGCTTTCTTT
V: TRBV29-1; D: -; size: -; J: TRBJ2-1; CDR3: CSVERGEEQFF; DNA: TGCAGCGTCGAAAGAGGAGAGGAGCAGTTCTTC
V: TRBV2; D: TRBD2; size: -; J: TRBJ2-5; CDR3: CASSHLAGQETQYF; DNA: TGTGCCAGTTCCCACTTAGCGGGACAAGAGACCCAGTACTTC
V: TRBV7-2; D: -; size: -; J: TRBJ2-3; CDR3: CASSSLNLGDTQYF; DNA: TGTGCCAGCAGCTCCCTTAATCTGGGAGATACGCAGTATTTT
V: TRBV24-1; D: -; size: many; J: TRBJ1-2; CDR3: CATSDRDRPNYGYTF; DNA: TGTGCCACCAGTGACCGAGACAGGCCAAACTATGGCTACACCTTC
V: TRBV4-2; D: -; size: many; J: TRBJ2-2; CDR3: CASSQEDTGELFF; DNA: TGTGCCAGCAGCCAAGAGGACACCGGGGAGCTGTTTTTT
V: TRBV20-1; D: -; size: many; J: TRBJ2-7; CDR3: CSAMRVGGFSYEQYF; DNA: TGCAGTGCTATGCGGGTTGGGGGATTCTCCTACGAGCAGTACTTC
V: TRBV29-1; D: -; size: -; J: TRBJ1-2; CDR3: CSARFGGYGYTF; DNA: TGCAGCGCCCGGTTTGGTGGCTATGGCTACACCTTC
V: TRBV20-1; D: -; size: many; J: TRBJ2-3; CDR3: CSAIYPSDTDTQYF; DNA: TGCAGTGCTATCTACCCATCGGACACAGATACGCAGTATTTT
V: TRBV6-1; D: -; size: -; J: TRBJ2-3; CDR3: CASSNYGGPAADTQYF; DNA: TGTGCCAGCAGTAATTATGGAGGACCGGCCGCAGATACGCAGTATTTT
V: TRBV20-1; D: TRBD1; size: many; J: TRBJ2-3; CDR3: CSARPGTGADTQYF; DNA: TGCAGTGCTAGACCCGGGACAGGGGCAGATACGCAGTATTTT
V: TRBV15; D: TRBD2; size: many; J: TRBJ2-1; CDR3: CATSIGLARDNEQFF; DNA: TGTGCCACCAGCATTGGACTAGCCAGGGACAATGAGCAGTTCTTC
V: TRBV28; D: -; size: -; J: TRBJ2-1; CDR3: CASSLLSARGNEQFF; DNA: TGTGCCAGCAGTTTACTCAGCGCCCGGGGGAATGAGCAGTTCTTC
V: TRBV12-3/TRBV12-4; D: TRBD1; size: few; J: TRBJ1-3; CDR3: CASRPTGQAGNTIYF; DNA: TGTGCCAGCAGACCTACAGGACAGGCTGGAAACACCATATATTTT
V: TRBV20-1; D: TRBD2; size: -; J: TRBJ2-5; CDR3: CSARVRLAGFEQETQYF; DNA: TGCAGTGCTAGAGTGCGACTAGCGGGCTTTGAACAAGAGACCCAGTACTTC
V: TRBV11-2; D: -; size: many; J: TRBJ1-2; CDR3: CASSLEGPRTHSYGYTF; DNA: TGTGCCAGCAGCTTAGAGGGGCCTCGGACCCACTCATATGGCTACACCTTC
V: TRBV20-1; D: -; size: -; J: TRBJ2-3; CDR3: CSARWGGTDTQYF; DNA: TGCAGTGCTAGGTGGGGGGGCACAGATACGCAGTATTTT
V: TRBV7-2; D: -; size: many; J: TRBJ1-5; CDR3: CASSLDRTQPQHF; DNA: TGTGCCAGCAGCTTAGACAGGACTCAGCCCCAGCATTTT
V: TRBV20-1; D: -; size: -; J: TRBJ2-1; CDR3: CSARERRGSYNEQFF; DNA: TGCAGTGCTAGAGAGCGGCGGGGCAGCTACAATGAGCAGTTCTTC
V: TRBV4-2; D: TRBD2; size: few; J: TRBJ2-2; CDR3: CASSQEETSGTGELFF; DNA: TGTGCCAGCAGCCAAGAGGAGACTAGCGGCACCGGGGAGCTGTTTTTT
V: TRBV29-1; D: TRBD1; size: few; J: TRBJ1-5; CDR3: CSVTGQGSNQPQHF; DNA: TGCAGCGTAACCGGACAGGGTAGCAATCAGCCCCAGCATTTT
V: TRBV20-1; D: -; size: few; J: TRBJ2-2; CDR3: CSAYQGPNTGELFF; DNA: TGCAGTGCTTACCAGGGACCAAACACCGGGGAGCTGTTTTTT
V: TRBV20-1; D: TRBD1; size: many; J: TRBJ1-1; CDR3: CSAQTGGSTEAFF; DNA: TGCAGTGCCCAGACAGGGGGTAGCACTGAAGCTTTCTTT
V: TRBV29-1; D: -; size: -; J: TRBJ2-2; CDR3: CSVDSKNTGELFF; DNA: TGCAGCGTTGACAGCAAGAACACCGGGGAGCTGTTTTTT
V: TRBV20-1; D: -; size: few; J: TRBJ2-3; CDR3: CSALRDLSTDTQYF; DNA: TGCAGTGCGCTCCGGGACCTTAGCACAGATACGCAGTATTTT
V: TRBV7-3; D: -; size: -; J: TRBJ1-1; CDR3: CASSKSTGTEAFF; DNA: TGTGCCAGCAGTAAAAGCACAGGTACTGAAGCTTTCTTT
V: TRBV6-1; D: TRBD1; size: -; J: TRBJ2-5; CDR3: CASSRGGQGVKTQYF; DNA: TGTGCCAGCAGCCGAGGGGGACAGGGTGTAAAGACCCAGTACTTC
V: TRBV5-5; D: -; size: -; J: TRBJ1-5; CDR3: CASSLMQGSNQPQHF; DNA: TGTGCCAGCAGCTTGATGCAGGGCAGCAATCAGCCCCAGCATTTT
V: TRBV20-1; D: -; size: -; J: TRBJ2-7; CDR3: CSAAGQSLRDEQYF; DNA: TGCAGTGCTGCCGGACAGTCCCTCAGGGACGAGCAGTACTTC
V: TRBV5-1; D: TRBD2; size: -; J: TRBJ2-1; CDR3: CASSPGTSGRSYNEQFF; DNA: TGCGCCAGCAGCCCAGGGACTAGCGGGAGGTCCTACAATGAGCAGTTCTTC
V: TRBV15; D: -; size: few; J: TRBJ2-3; CDR3: CATSRDPADTQYF; DNA: TGTGCCACCAGCAGAGACCCGGCAGATACGCAGTATTTT
V: TRBV20-1; D: -; size: -; J: TRBJ1-5; CDR3: CSARVQGDLNQPQHF; DNA: TGCAGTGCTAGGGTACAGGGAGACCTGAATCAGCCCCAGCATTTT
V: TRBV10-3; D: -; size: -; J: TRBJ2-4; CDR3: CAISESAGARDIQYF; DNA: TGTGCCATCAGTGAGTCTGCGGGGGCCAGGGACATTCAGTACTTC
V: TRBV18; D: -; size: -; J: TRBJ2-7; CDR3: CASSPFGNEQYF; DNA: TGTGCCAGCTCACCATTCGGAAACGAGCAGTACTTC
V: TRBV5-5; D: -; size: -; J: TRBJ1-2; CDR3: CASSPGWWDVRDYGYTF; DNA: TGTGCCAGCAGCCCCGGATGGTGGGACGTTAGGGACTATGGCTACACCTTC
V: TRBV6-1; D: TRBD1; size: few; J: TRBJ2-7; CDR3: CASTTDRGFEQYF; DNA: TGTGCCAGCACCACGGACAGGGGGTTCGAGCAGTACTTC
V: TRBV20-1; D: TRBD1; size: -; J: TRBJ2-3; CDR3: CSATDRGRTDTQYF; DNA: TGCAGTGCCACGGACAGGGGGCGCACAGATACGCAGTATTTT
V: TRBV6-5; D: TRBD2; size: few; J: TRBJ2-3; CDR3: CASSSPGLATDTQYF; DNA: TGTGCCAGCAGTTCCCCCGGACTAGCAACAGATACGCAGTATTTT
V: TRBV20-1; D: TRBD1; size: many; J: TRBJ2-5; CDR3: CSARPHGTGGTQYF; DNA: TGCAGTGCTAGGCCCCACGGGACAGGGGGGACCCAGTACTTC
V: TRBV29-1; D: TRBD2; size: many; J: TRBJ2-1; CDR3: CSVKSGGANEQFF; DNA: TGCAGCGTTAAAAGCGGGGGGGCCAATGAGCAGTTCTTC
V: TRBV9; D: -; size: -; J: TRBJ2-7; CDR3: CASSVDSGYPPYEQYF; DNA: TGTGCCAGCAGCGTAGATTCGGGGTACCCTCCCTACGAGCAGTACTTC
V: TRBV7-3; D: -; size: many; J: TRBJ2-7; CDR3: CASSYQQGYEQYF; DNA: TGTGCCAGCAGCTATCAACAGGGCTACGAGCAGTACTTC
V: TRBV12-3/TRBV12-4; D: TRBD1; size: few; J: TRBJ2-7; CDR3: CASSLGGTGGSYEQYF; DNA: TGTGCCAGCAGTTTAGGAGGGACAGGGGGCTCCTACGAGCAGTACTTC
V: TRBV6-6; D: -; size: few; J: TRBJ1-1; CDR3: CASRREMNTEAFF; DNA: TGTGCCAGCAGGAGGGAAATGAACACTGAAGCTTTCTTT
V: TRBV2; D: -; size: -; J: TRBJ2-3; CDR3: CASYLDGTDTQYF; DNA: TGTGCCAGTTACTTAGACGGCACAGATACGCAGTATTTT
V: TRBV12-3/TRBV12-4; D: TRBD1; size: many; J: TRBJ2-5; CDR3: CASSFSGQGAGETQYF; DNA: TGTGCCAGCAGTTTCTCGGGACAGGGGGCCGGGGAGACCCAGTACTTC
V: TRBV6-5; D: -; size: many; J: TRBJ1-2; CDR3: CASMRGTGYTF; DNA: TGTGCCAGCATGCGGGGAACGGGCTACACCTTC
V: TRBV20-1; D: TRBD1; size: -; J: TRBJ2-3; CDR3: CSARGDRGGADTQYF; DNA: TGCAGTGCTAGAGGAGACAGGGGGGGCGCAGATACGCAGTATTTT
V: TRBV30; D: -; size: few; J: TRBJ1-2; CDR3: CACLPRRRGGYTF; DNA: TGTGCCTGTCTCCCTCGGCGCAGGGGAGGCTACACCTTC
V: TRBV7-3; D: -; size: few; J: TRBJ2-1; CDR3: CASSLDQYNEQFF; DNA: TGTGCCAGCAGCTTAGACCAGTACAATGAGCAGTTCTTC
V: TRBV2; D: -; size: few; J: TRBJ1-5; CDR3: CASRRVDQPQHF; DNA: TGTGCCAGCAGGAGGGTTGATCAGCCCCAGCATTTT
V: TRBV9; D: -; size: many; J: TRBJ1-1; CDR3: CASSAVIGRSNTEAFF; DNA: TGTGCCAGCAGCGCTGTAATTGGCCGATCGAACACTGAAGCTTTCTTT